The 30 T cell receptor beta chains listed next were all sequenced from one sample in a study of vaccination and CD4 T cells after COVID-19. The time point denotes: late sampling 161 to 241 days after vaccination in three convalescent patients. Treatment denoted: roughly 11-day PBMC culture with coronavirus spike peptide pools or control peptides (ViraFEST assay). These receptors' targets are unknown. The Oncomine TCR Beta short-read assay generated sequence data from the DNA of cultured CD4+ T cells. TCRdb re-called the PCR reads through MiXCR, storing one row per CDR3 protein. The sample holds more than 15,000 distinct CDR3 sequences; approximately 45% are singletons and the top ten take 20%. Sequenced material: CD4+ T cells from blood, cultured in vitro, taken about 7 months after SARS-CoV-2 vaccination. The receptors were gathered from a human donor who had recovered from COVID-19.

The rearrangement joins TRBV11-2 to TRBJ2-7; D gene ambiguous. Trimming removed 5 bases at V and 3 bases at J, with 17 bases between. Germline CDR1 reads SGHAT; CDR2 reads FQNNGV. The CDR3 consists of 15 residues. The CDR3 bases are TGTGCCAGCAGCCCAGTTGCGACGACGGGCTACGAGCAGTACTTC. Residues: CASSPVATTGYEQYF.

The rearrangement uses TRBV24-1 and TRBJ2-3; 8 bases line up with TRBD2. The CDR3 is 16 residues long. Per germline, CDR1 KGHDR and CDR2 SFDVKD. Trimming at V came to 4 bases and at J to 3 bases, leaving 8 bases not matched to a gene. CDR3 loop: CATSDPGGARTDTQYF. The CDR3 region has the DNA TGTGCCACCAGTGACCCGGGGGGGGCCCGGACAGATACGCAGTATTTT.

Concerning this clonotype: A junction boundary mismatches the germline segment, possibly from a read error. The CDR3 DNA reads as TGTGCCAGCGGTTACTCGAGTTCCCTGACTAGCGGGAGATACGAGCAGTACTTC. This codes for CASGYSSSLTSGRYEQYF. The chain couples TRBV6-2 or TRBV6-3 to TRBJ2-7; 12 bases match TRBD2. The CDR3 contains 18 residues. CDR1 is MNHEY and CDR2 is SVGEGT in the germline V gene.

The chain is built from TRBV7-2 and TRBJ2-7; no reliable D call. This CDR3 has 13 amino acids. The V gene's germline CDR1 is SGHTA and CDR2 FQGNSA. V shed 0 bases and J shed 4 bases, with 7 bases lying between them. CDR3: CASSLAREYEQYF. CDR3 bases: TGTGCCAGCAGCTTAGCGCGCGAGTACGAGCAGTACTTC.

The CDR3, as DNA: TGTGCCAGCAGAGAAAGTAGCGGGTACAATGAGCAGTTCTTC. This sequence encodes CASRESSGYNEQFF. The chain joins TRBV7-9 to TRBJ2-1, with TRBD2 identical over 7 bases. With 6 bases clipped from V and 4 bases from J, the junction kept 6 bases outside the gene matches. The CDR3 is made up of 14 amino acids. Germline V gives CDR1 SEHNR, CDR2 FQNEAQ (reference sequence).

This chain links TRBV28 with TRBJ2-7; 9 positions agree with TRBD1. The CDR3 runs 15 residues. CDR1 MDHEN and CDR2 SYDVKM come from the germline V gene. Unmatched junction bases numbered 8, after V lost 5 bases and J lost 3 bases. The CDR3 here is CASSLVPGQGYEQYF. The CDR3 DNA reads as TGTGCCAGCAGTCTCGTCCCGGGACAGGGCTACGAGCAGTACTTC.

This clonotype was detected only a few times. Here the CDR3 reads CAISESRASGFSYEQYF. As DNA, the CDR3 is TGTGCCATCAGTGAGTCAAGGGCTAGCGGTTTCTCCTACGAGCAGTACTTC. The V call is TRBV10-3, the J call TRBJ2-7, with 7 bases that match TRBD2. There are 17 residues in the CDR3. The germline CDR1 and CDR2 sequences are ENHRY and SYGVKD. The V and J ends lost 0 bases and 0 bases, in that order; junction bases with no gene match: 8.

This clonotype was counted only a few times. The chain employs TRBV10-3 and TRBJ1-1; 9 bases agree with TRBD1. CDR1 is ENHRY, CDR2 SYGVKD, per germline. The CDR3 totals 15 residues. The J segment lost 2 bases and the V segment lost 10 bases, leaving 11 bases of the junction unmatched. The CDR3 is CATAPGTGTNTEAFF. The CDR3 DNA sequence: TGTGCCACCGCACCCGGGACAGGGACTAACACTGAAGCTTTCTTT.

In nucleotides, the CDR3 is TGTGCCAGCAGTCTCCTAGCGGGAGATGTTAATGAGCAGTTCTTC. This translates into CASSLLAGDVNEQFF. The V and J genes are TRBV27 and TRBJ2-1; TRBD2 aligns across 10 bases. The V gene end was trimmed by 5 bases and the J gene end by 7 bases; junction bases not matched to a gene: 8. The length of the CDR3 is 15 residues. Germline assignment: CDR1 MNHEY and CDR2 SMNVEV (reference sequence).

This clonotype was recorded only once. The chain has TRBV2 and TRBJ2-3, with D hard to call. CDR3 length: 11 residues. Germline assignment: CDR1 SNHLY and CDR2 FYNNEI. V lost 6 bases to trimming and J lost 2 bases, with 3 bases between them. In DNA, the CDR3 is TGTGCCAGCAGCATCACAGATACGCAGTATTTT. It translates to CASSITDTQYF.

The V and J genes are TRBV6-1 and TRBJ1-2; a possible D gene is TRBD1 (5 bases). Germline CDR1 is MNHNS and CDR2 is SASEGT. The CDR3 runs to 14 residues. V was shortened by 6 bases and J by 8 bases, with 19 bases between the two germline ends. The CDR3 DNA follows: TGTGCCAGCAGACAAAAAGCCACAGGTTCCGGCTACACCTTC. It is translated as CASRQKATGSGYTF.

This chain connects TRBV6-1 to TRBJ2-3, with D possibly TRBD1 on 5 matching bases. With 6 bases removed from V and 2 bases from J, the gap between germline ends came to 9 bases. Germline CDR1 is MNHNS and CDR2 is SASEGT. The CDR3 sequence is 13 residues long. CDR3 sequence reads: CASSAGHTDTQYF. The CDR3 DNA sequence: TGTGCCAGCAGCGCAGGGCACACAGATACGCAGTATTTT.

This chain connects TRBV21-1 to TRBJ2-7; TRBD2, the table's D call, was not compared with the DNA. TRBV21-1 is a documented pseudogene. This CDR3 is built from 18 residues. The CDR3 DNA follows: TGTGCCAGCAGCAGTCTAGCGGGACAACCTGCCCCAAACTACGAGCAGTACTTC. It is translated as CASSSLAGQPAPNYEQYF.

A few counts support this clonotype. The V call is TRBV6-5, the J call TRBJ1-1, with TRBD1 matching 9 bases. Germline values: CDR1 MNHEY, CDR2 SVGAGI. The CDR3 extends over 15 amino acids. The V segment lost 2 bases and the J segment 4 bases; nucleotides outside the gene matches: 5. CDR3 DNA sequence: TGTGCCAGCAGTTACGACGGGACAGGGAGCACTGAAGCTTTCTTT. Translating gives CASSYDGTGSTEAFF.

Notes on this clonotype: An end of the junction differs from the germline gene, which may be a read error. In DNA form, the CDR3 reads TGTGCCAGCAGCTTAAGACGACTAGCGGGGGAGGTTTGGGAGATCCAGTACTTC. Protein: CASSLRRLAGEVWEIQYF. The chain carries TRBV7-2 and TRBJ2-5, with 12 bases matching TRBD2. Germline assignment: CDR1 SGHTA and CDR2 FQGNSA. The CDR3 consists of 18 residues.

This clonotype came up many times. V gene TRBV4-3 combines with J gene TRBJ2-2, with D perhaps matching TRBD2 (5 bases). Trimming pared 0 bases from V and 7 bases from J, leaving 21 bases between. This CDR3 has 18 residues. Germline V gives CDR1 LGHNA, CDR2 YSLEER. Here the CDR3 DNA reads TGCGCCAGCAGCCAAGAAATCATCAGGACTCTGAGTGTCGGGGAGCTGTTTTTT. It specifies CASSQEIIRTLSVGELFF.

The genes are TRBV19 and TRBJ1-6; D might be TRBD1 (6 bases). The CDR3 extends over 18 amino acids. Trimming left V 4 bases short and J 2 bases short, with 18 bases between. Germline CDR1 LNHDA, CDR2 SQIVND (reference sequence). This chain's CDR3 is CASSTRTASQTYNSPLHF. CDR3 bases: TGTGCCAGTAGTACGAGGACAGCTAGCCAGACCTATAATTCACCCCTCCACTTT.

The gene calls are TRBV27 and TRBJ1-1; D remains unclear. The CDR3 covers 15 residues. V lost 3 bases to trimming and J lost 1 base, with 12 bases between them. Germline V gene sequence: CDR1 MNHEY, CDR2 SMNVEV (reference sequence). CDR3 sequence: CASSFRLGSNTEAFF. The CDR3 DNA is TGTGCCAGCAGTTTTCGGTTGGGCTCGAACACTGAAGCTTTCTTT.

This clonotype was seen more than once but under ten times. An end of the junction does not agree with germline; a read error may underlie this. This sequence joins TRBV20-1 and TRBJ1-2; perhaps TRBD1 as D (5 bases). CDR1 and CDR2 from the germline V gene are DFQATT and SNEGSKA (reference sequence). The CDR3 has 12 amino acids. CDR3 region: CSARDEAAGTQF. Here the CDR3 DNA reads TGCAGTGCTAGAGATGAAGCCGCGGGGACTCAATTC.

V usage is TRBV7-9 and J usage is TRBJ2-5; D is perhaps TRBD1 (5 bases). Germline V gene lookup returns CDR1 SEHNR and CDR2 FQNEAQ (reference sequence). Trimming pared 2 bases from V and 0 bases from J, leaving 10 bases between. CDR3 length: 15 amino acids. CDR3 loop: CASSLQGGDQETQYF. CDR3 bases: TGTGCCAGCAGCTTACAGGGTGGGGACCAAGAGACCCAGTACTTC.

The rearrangement joins TRBV20-1 to TRBJ1-1; 7 nucleotides agree with TRBD1. The ends lost 0 bases at V and 5 bases at J; junction bases unmatched: 9. The length of the CDR3 is 15 residues. Germline lookup yields CDR1 DFQATT and CDR2 SNEGSKA (reference sequence). The CDR3 loop is CSARDRTGSRTEAFF. The CDR3 DNA follows: TGCAGTGCTAGAGATAGGACAGGCTCACGGACTGAAGCTTTCTTT.

J is TRBJ2-5 and V is TRBV20-1; TRBD1 or TRBD2 may be the D gene (6 bases each). Trimming left V 3 bases short and J 5 bases short, with 13 bases between. Germline V gene lookup returns CDR1 DFQATT and CDR2 SNEGSKA (reference sequence). This CDR3 comprises 13 residues. This CDR3 reads CSARGGAGETQYF. In nucleotides, the CDR3 is TGCAGTGCTAGGGGGGGCGCGGGGGAGACCCAGTACTTC.

The chain carries TRBV20-1 and TRBJ2-1, with TRBD2 identical over 9 bases. The germline V gene has CDR1 DFQATT and CDR2 SNEGSKA (reference sequence). The junction had 4 bases not matched to a gene; V was cut back by 3 bases and J by 7 bases. The CDR3 totals 13 residues. CDR3 region: CSASYSGRNEQFF. In nucleotides, the CDR3 is TGCAGTGCTAGTTATAGCGGGAGAAATGAGCAGTTCTTC.

This sequence joins TRBV20-1 and TRBJ2-1, with 8 bases lining up with TRBD2. The CDR3 is 16 residues long. Germline trimming cut 6 bases from V and 3 bases from J; bases unmatched to any gene: 13. CDR1 and CDR2 (germline): DFQATT, SNEGSKA (reference sequence). CDR3 DNA: TGCAGTGCCCCAAGTCGGGAGGGATTCAACTACAATGAGCAGTTCTTC. Residues: CSAPSREGFNYNEQFF.

The chain joins TRBV20-1 to TRBJ2-1; 9 bases fit TRBD2. V lost 1 base, J lost 0 bases, and 4 bases stayed unmatched. Germline V CDR1 and CDR2: DFQATT, SNEGSKA (reference sequence). This CDR3 region has 16 residues. Written as DNA, the CDR3 is TGCAGTGCTAGAGGGGCTAGCGGGAACTCCTACAATGAGCAGTTCTTC. Amino acid sequence: CSARGASGNSYNEQFF.

There are a few counts of this clonotype. This sequence joins TRBV24-1 and TRBJ2-5; D remains ambiguous. Germline V lookup: CDR1 KGHDR, CDR2 SFDVKD. Deletions cut 2 bases from V and 1 base from J, with 7 bases between. The CDR3 is made up of 14 amino acids. Here the CDR3 reads CATSDSPGQETQYF. The CDR3, as DNA: TGTGCCACCAGTGATTCCCCGGGCCAAGAGACCCAGTACTTC.

This clonotype turned up a few times. The chain recombines TRBV20-1 with TRBJ2-1; D is unresolved. V lost 5 bases and J lost 7, with 6 bases in between. The CDR3 has 10 amino acids. Germline assignment: CDR1 DFQATT and CDR2 SNEGSKA (reference sequence). The CDR3 DNA reads TGCAGTGCTCAAGGTAATGAGCAGTTCTTC. Protein: CSAQGNEQFF.

This clonotype was detected a few times. The chain carries TRBV20-1 and TRBJ1-1; 7 nucleotides match TRBD1. The CDR3 length is 22 residues. V gave up 3 bases and J gave up 0 bases; unmatched junction bases: 28. The germline V gene has CDR1 DFQATT and CDR2 SNEGSKA (reference sequence). The CDR3 DNA sequence: TGCAGTGCTAGTCATCGGCTTCTGTCTCGGCTAACCACGACAGGGTTGAACACTGAAGCTTTCTTT. Protein sequence: CSASHRLLSRLTTTGLNTEAFF.

The CDR3 DNA is TGTGCCAGCAGCAGGGGGATCGACGAGCAGTACTTC. This gives the protein CASSRGIDEQYF. J is TRBJ2-7 and V is TRBV6-1, with TRBD1 identical over 7 bases. V lost 6 bases, J lost 5 bases, and 4 bases stayed unmatched. Germline CDR1 MNHNS, CDR2 SASEGT. The CDR3 length is 12 residues.

A few counts support this clonotype. This rearrangement joins TRBV24-1 to TRBJ2-1, with 8 bases lining up with TRBD2. V trimming: 4 bases; J trimming: 12 bases; junction bases outside the gene matches: 7. This CDR3 comprises 13 residues. Germline-derived CDR1 and CDR2 are KGHDR and SFDVKD. In DNA form, the CDR3 reads TGTGCCACCAGTGAACCAGAGCGGGGGACGCAGTTCTTC. It specifies CATSEPERGTQFF.